This TCR beta chain was captured in a study of beta chain features in type 1 diabetes. The wider study: Across every sample, around 98 million sorted cells were examined in total. General study results and limits: VDJ junctions from patients with type 1 diabetes contained fewer insertions and more deletions. In all four CD4+ subsets, TCRB CDR3 length was significantly, moderately reduced in type 1 diabetes. Patients showed naive, central memory and Treg TCRB repertoires that appeared more similar than those of healthy donors.

Sorted CD4+ subsets: naive, central memory, regulatory, stem cell-like memory (CD45RO/CCR7/CD25/CD127/CD95/CD27 panel). Comments on this clone: Its cognate antigen is unknown.

The study reverse transcribed the entire isolated RNA, so it sequenced expressed TCRB transcripts. Data came from immunoSEQ multiplex PCR; TCRdb stores just in-frame clones and leaves some out. The repertoire has fewer than 70,000 clones, 63% of them found once; the top ten carry 0.25% to 0.35%. Germline assignment: CDR1 SGHRS and CDR2 YFSETQ. CDR3 length: 14 amino acids. V shed 5 bases and J 6 bases; nucleotides not matched to a gene: 6. The sample was stem cell memory CD4+ T cells from blood. The chain has TRBV5-1 and TRBJ2-1; 9 bases are a match to TRBD2. This clonotype was sampled from a woman under 40 with type 1 diabetes. In nucleotides, the CDR3 is TGCGCCAGCAGTTTTAGCGGGAGCGGCAATGAGCAGTTCTTC. This translates into CASSFSGSGNEQFF.